This paragraph covers one T cell receptor (beta chain) sequence. Germline CDR1 reads SEHNR; CDR2 reads FQNEAQ (reference sequence). Between the trimmed V and J ends, which lost 7 bases and 3 bases, there was a span of 7 bases. This CDR3 is built from 12 residues. These data are taken from a study of shared clonotypes between healthy human individuals. The method was immunoSEQ multiplex PCR; TCRdb's version includes in-frame clones alone and lacks a portion of them. This sample yields under 850,000 clones, of which over 60% are seen a single time; more than 1.5% belongs to the top ten. The sequenced material came from memory CD4+ T cells sorted from blood. Subset specified: CD45RA-negative fraction. This chain connects TRBV7-9 to TRBJ2-1; D uncertain. The sequence was collected from a woman aged 25 to 45 in good health. This chain's CDR3 is CASKRDYNEQFF. The CDR3 nucleotides are TGTGCCAGCAAAAGGGACTACAATGAGCAGTTCTTC. The entire variable domain, with the rest obtained from reference TRBV7-9 and TRBJ2-1, is as follows: DTGVSQNPRHKITKRGQNVTFRCDPISEHNRLYWYRQTLGQGPEFLTYFQNEAQLEKSRLLSDRFSAERPKGSFSTLEIQRTEQGDSAMYLCASKRDYNEQFFGPGTRLTVL.